This passage covers 4 T cell receptor beta chains from one sample sequenced in a study of cytomegalovirus exposure and HLA in healthy donors. The PCR ran on 60 Vbeta and 13 Jbeta primers. Here immunoSEQ multiplex PCR was the method, and the copy in TCRdb shows in-frame clones only, minus some. The table lists some 50,000 clones, about 72% of them singletons. Material: PBMCs. Source of these receptors: a man aged 25-45 years in good health and CMV-seronegative.

This clone was seen just once. V is TRBV5-4 and J is TRBJ2-4; perhaps TRBD2 as D (6 bases). CDR1 and CDR2 from the germline V gene are SGHNT and YYREEE (reference sequence). The ends were cut back, 4 bases at V and 0 bases at J, with 14 bases in the middle. CDR3 length equals 16 residues. In DNA, the CDR3 is TGTGCCAGCAGCCGTAGCGAGGGACTAGCCAAAAACATTCAGTACTTC. Protein: CASSRSEGLAKNIQYF. The full variable domain, rest sourced from reference TRBV5-4 and TRBJ2-4, is ETGVTQSPTHLIKTRGQQVTLRCSSQSGHNTVSWYQQALGQGPQFIFQYYREEENGRGNFPPRFSGLQFPNYSSELNVNALELDDSALYLCASSRSEGLAKNIQYFGAGTRLSVL.

The CDR3 region is CASSLATGQTGELFF. The CDR3, as DNA: TGTGCCAGCAGCTTAGCGACAGGCCAGACCGGGGAGCTGTTTTTT. The rearrangement links TRBV7-9 to TRBJ2-2, with TRBD1 as a possible D gene (6 bases). From germline, CDR1 is SEHNR and CDR2 FQNEAQ (reference sequence). V was shortened by 0 bases and J by 5 bases, with 10 bases between the two germline ends. This CDR3 has 15 residues.

The chain is built from TRBV29-1 and TRBJ2-1, with 13 bases lining up with TRBD2. Per germline, CDR1 SQVTM and CDR2 ANQGSEA. Germline trimming cut 6 bases from V and 0 bases from J; bases unmatched to any gene: 5. CDR3 length: 16 amino acids. CDR3 in amino acids: CSVQTSGRNSYNEQFF. As DNA, the CDR3 is TGCAGCGTCCAGACTAGCGGGAGGAACTCCTACAATGAGCAGTTCTTC.

V is TRBV4-2 and J is TRBJ2-2; 11 bases match TRBD2. Germline V gene data show CDR1 as LGHNA and CDR2 as YNFKEQ. Unmatched junction bases numbered 6, after V lost 4 bases and J lost 2 bases. CDR3 size: 17 residues. CDR3 in amino acids: CASSRTTSGINTGELFF. The CDR3 DNA follows: TGTGCCAGCAGCCGCACGACTAGCGGGATTAACACCGGGGAGCTGTTTTTT.